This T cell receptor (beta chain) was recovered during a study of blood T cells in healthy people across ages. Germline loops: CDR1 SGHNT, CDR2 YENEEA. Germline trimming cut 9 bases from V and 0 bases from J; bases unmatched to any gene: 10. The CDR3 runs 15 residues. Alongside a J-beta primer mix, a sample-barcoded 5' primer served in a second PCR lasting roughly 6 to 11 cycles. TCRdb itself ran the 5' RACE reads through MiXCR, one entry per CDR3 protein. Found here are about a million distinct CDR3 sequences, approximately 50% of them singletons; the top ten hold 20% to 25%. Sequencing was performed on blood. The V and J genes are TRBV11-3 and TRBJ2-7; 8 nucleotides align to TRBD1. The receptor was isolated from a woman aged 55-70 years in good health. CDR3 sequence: CASSTGQGISYEQYF. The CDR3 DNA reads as TGTGCCAGTTCGACTGGACAGGGCATCTCCTACGAGCAGTACTTC.